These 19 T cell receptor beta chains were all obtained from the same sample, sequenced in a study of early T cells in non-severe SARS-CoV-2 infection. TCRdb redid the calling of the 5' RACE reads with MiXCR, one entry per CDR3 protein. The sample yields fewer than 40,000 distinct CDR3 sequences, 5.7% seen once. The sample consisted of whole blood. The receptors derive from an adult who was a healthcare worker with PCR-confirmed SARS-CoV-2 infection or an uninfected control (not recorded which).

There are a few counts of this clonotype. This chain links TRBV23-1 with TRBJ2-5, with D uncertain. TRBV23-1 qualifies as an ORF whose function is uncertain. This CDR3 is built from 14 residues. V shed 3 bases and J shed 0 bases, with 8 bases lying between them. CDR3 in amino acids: CASSHSVNQETQYF. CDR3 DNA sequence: TGCGCCAGCAGTCATTCGGTCAACCAAGAGACCCAGTACTTC.

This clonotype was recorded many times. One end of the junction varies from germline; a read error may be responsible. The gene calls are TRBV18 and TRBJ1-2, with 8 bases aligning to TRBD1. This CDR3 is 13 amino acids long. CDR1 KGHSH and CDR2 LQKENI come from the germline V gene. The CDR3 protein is CASSPGGNYGYTF. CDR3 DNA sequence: TGCGCCAGCAGCCCAGGGGGCAACTATGGCTACACCTTC.

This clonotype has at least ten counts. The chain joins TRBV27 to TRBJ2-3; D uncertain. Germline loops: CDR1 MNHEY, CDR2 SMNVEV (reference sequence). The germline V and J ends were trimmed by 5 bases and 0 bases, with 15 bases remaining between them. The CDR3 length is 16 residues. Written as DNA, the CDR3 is TGTGCCAGCAGTCAGTTCACGGACCGGAGCACAGATACGCAGTATTTT. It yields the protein CASSQFTDRSTDTQYF.

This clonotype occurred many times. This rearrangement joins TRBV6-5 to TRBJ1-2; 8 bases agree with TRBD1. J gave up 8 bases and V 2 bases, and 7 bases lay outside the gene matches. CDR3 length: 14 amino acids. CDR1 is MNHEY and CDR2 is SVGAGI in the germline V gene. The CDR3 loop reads CASSYTGQGSGYTF. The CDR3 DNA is TGTGCCAGCAGTTACACCGGACAGGGCAGCGGCTACACCTTC.

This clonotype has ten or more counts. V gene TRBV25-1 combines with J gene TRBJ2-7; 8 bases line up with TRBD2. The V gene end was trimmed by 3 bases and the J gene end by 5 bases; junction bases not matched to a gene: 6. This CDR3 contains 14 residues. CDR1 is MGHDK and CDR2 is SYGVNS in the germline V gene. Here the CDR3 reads CASSDPGGPHEQYF. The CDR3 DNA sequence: TGTGCCAGCAGTGACCCGGGAGGGCCCCACGAGCAGTACTTC.

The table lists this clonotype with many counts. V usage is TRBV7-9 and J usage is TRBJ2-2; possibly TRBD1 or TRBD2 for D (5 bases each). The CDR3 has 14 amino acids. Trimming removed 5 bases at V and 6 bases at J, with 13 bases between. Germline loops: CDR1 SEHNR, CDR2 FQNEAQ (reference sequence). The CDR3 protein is CASSLRGGAGELFF. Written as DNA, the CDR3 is TGTGCCAGCAGCCTCCGGGGCGGTGCCGGGGAGCTGTTTTTT.

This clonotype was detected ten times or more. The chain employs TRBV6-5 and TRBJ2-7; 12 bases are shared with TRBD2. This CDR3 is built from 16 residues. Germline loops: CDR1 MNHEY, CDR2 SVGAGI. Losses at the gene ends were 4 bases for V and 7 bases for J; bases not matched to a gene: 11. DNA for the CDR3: TGTGCCAGCAGTTTCCGCCTAGCGGGAGGGCTTGGGGAGCAGTACTTC. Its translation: CASSFRLAGGLGEQYF.

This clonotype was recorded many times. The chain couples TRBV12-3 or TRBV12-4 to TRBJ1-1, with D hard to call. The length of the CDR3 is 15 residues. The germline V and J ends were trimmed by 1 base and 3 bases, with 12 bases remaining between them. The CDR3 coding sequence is TGTGCCAGCAGTTTAGGGTCGAGCGGAGACACTGAAGCTTTCTTT. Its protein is CASSLGSSGDTEAFF.

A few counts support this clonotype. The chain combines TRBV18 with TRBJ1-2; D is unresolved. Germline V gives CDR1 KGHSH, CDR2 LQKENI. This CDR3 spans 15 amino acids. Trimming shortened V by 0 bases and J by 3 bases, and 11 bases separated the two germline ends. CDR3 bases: TGTGCCAGCTCACCACCGGGAGCCGGCTACTATGGCTACACCTTC. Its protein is CASSPPGAGYYGYTF. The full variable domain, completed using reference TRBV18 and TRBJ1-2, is NAGVMQNPRHLVRRRGQEARLRCSPMKGHSHVYWYRQLPEEGLKFMVYLQKENIIDESGMPKERFSAEFPKEGPSILRIQQVVRGDSAAYFCASSPPGAGYYGYTFGSGTRLTVV.

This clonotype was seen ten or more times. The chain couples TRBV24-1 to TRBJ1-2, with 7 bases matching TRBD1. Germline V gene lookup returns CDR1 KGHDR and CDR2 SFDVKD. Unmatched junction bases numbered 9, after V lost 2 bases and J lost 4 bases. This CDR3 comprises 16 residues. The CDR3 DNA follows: TGTGCCACCAGTGATTCGGCACAGGGGATTCGCTATGGCTACACCTTC. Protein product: CATSDSAQGIRYGYTF.

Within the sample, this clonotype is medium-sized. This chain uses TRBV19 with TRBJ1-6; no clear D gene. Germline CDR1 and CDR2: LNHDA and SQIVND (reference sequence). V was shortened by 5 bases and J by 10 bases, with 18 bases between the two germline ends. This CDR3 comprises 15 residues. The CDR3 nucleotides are TGTGCCAGTAGTGTCCGAGTTGGGGAGTACTCACCCCTCCACTTT. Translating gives CASSVRVGEYSPLHF.

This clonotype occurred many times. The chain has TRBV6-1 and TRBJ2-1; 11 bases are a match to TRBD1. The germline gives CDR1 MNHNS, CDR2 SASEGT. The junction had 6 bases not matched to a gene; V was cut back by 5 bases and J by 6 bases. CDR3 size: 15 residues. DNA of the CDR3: TGTGCCAGCAGTTTAGGACAGGGGGCCGGCAATGAGCAGTTCTTC. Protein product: CASSLGQGAGNEQFF.

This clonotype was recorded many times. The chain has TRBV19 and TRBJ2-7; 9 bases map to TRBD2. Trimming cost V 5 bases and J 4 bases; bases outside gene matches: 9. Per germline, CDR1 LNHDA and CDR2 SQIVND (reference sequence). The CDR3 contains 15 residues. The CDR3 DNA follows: TGTGCCAGTAGTGGGCACTTTAGCGGGAGTTACGAGCAGTACTTC. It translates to CASSGHFSGSYEQYF.

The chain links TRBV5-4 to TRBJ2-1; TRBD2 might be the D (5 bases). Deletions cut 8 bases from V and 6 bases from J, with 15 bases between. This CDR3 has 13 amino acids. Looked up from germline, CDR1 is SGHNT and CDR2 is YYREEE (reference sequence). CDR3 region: CASGSVAGNEQFF. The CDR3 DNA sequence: TGTGCCAGTGGGAGCGTTGCGGGCAATGAGCAGTTCTTC. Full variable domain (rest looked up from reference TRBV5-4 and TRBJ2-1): ETGVTQSPTHLIKTRGQQVTLRCSSQSGHNTVSWYQQALGQGPQFIFQYYREEENGRGNFPPRFSGLQFPNYSSELNVNALELDDSALYLCASGSVAGNEQFFGPGTRLTVL.

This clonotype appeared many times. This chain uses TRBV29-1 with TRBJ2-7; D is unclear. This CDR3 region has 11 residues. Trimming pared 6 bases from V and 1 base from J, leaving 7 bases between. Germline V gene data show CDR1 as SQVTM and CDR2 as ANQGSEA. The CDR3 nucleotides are TGCAGCGTCGCGCGGTCCTACGAGCAGTACGTC. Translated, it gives CSVARSYEQYV.

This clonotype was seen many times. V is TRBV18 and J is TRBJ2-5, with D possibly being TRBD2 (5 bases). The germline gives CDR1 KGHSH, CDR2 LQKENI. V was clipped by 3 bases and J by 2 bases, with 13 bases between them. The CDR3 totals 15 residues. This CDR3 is CASSPLGLGQETQYF. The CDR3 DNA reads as TGTGCCAGCTCACCGCTAGGACTGGGACAAGAGACCCAGTACTTC.

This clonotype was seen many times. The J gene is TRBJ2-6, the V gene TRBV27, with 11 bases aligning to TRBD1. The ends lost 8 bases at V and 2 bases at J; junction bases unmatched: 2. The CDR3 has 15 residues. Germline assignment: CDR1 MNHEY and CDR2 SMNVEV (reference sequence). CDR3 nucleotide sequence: TGTGCCAGCGCGGGACAGGGGGCTGGGGCCAACGTCCTGACTTTC. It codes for CASAGQGAGANVLTF.

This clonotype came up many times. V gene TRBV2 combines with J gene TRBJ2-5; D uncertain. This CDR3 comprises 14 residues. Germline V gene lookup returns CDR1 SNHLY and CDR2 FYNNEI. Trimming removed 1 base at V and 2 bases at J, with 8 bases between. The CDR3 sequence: CASSEGLVQETQYF. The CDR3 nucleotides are TGTGCCAGCAGTGAAGGACTGGTTCAAGAGACCCAGTACTTC.

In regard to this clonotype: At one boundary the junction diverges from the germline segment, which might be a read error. The CDR3 loop is CVSSLGQGRYEQYF. The CDR3 nucleotides read TGTGTCAGCAGCTTAGGGCAGGGAAGGTACGAGCAGTACTTC. This chain links TRBV7-2 with TRBJ2-7; D is perhaps TRBD1 (5 bases). CDR1 is SGHTA and CDR2 is FQGNSA in the germline V gene. The CDR3 extends over 14 amino acids.